This entry lists 27 T cell receptor beta chains sequenced from one sample in a study of CD8+ T cells in alopecia areata. Noted treatment: oral pan-JAK inhibitor, 5-10 mg twice daily. Extraction of RNA preceded its reverse transcription into cDNA, which served as the sequencing template. The table came from immunoSEQ multiplex PCR; TCRdb's copy has only in-frame clones and leaves some out. The sample has approximately 180,000 clones; roughly 50% are singletons. The specimen comprised CD4+ T cells sorted from blood, sampled between weeks 55 and 65, from a patient treated with tofacitinib. These receptors originate from a human donor with alopecia areata.

The chain links TRBV30 to TRBJ1-1; possibly TRBD1 for D (5 bases). V shed 1 base and J shed 0 bases, with 9 bases lying between them. Germline loops: CDR1 GTSNPN, CDR2 SVGIG (reference sequence). The CDR3 covers 14 residues. The CDR3 bases are TGTGCCTGGAGTGAGGGGACGGTGAACACTGAAGCTTTCTTT. Protein product: CAWSEGTVNTEAFF.

The chain is built from TRBV29-1 and TRBJ1-3; D is possibly TRBD1 (6 bases). Germline values: CDR1 SQVTM, CDR2 ANQGSEA. The CDR3 runs to 13 residues. Trimming removed 6 bases from V and 4 bases from J, with 13 bases in between. The CDR3 sequence is CSVAGHRGNTIYF. The CDR3 DNA reads as TGCAGCGTGGCGGGACACAGAGGAAACACCATATATTTT.

The gene calls are TRBV29-1 and TRBJ2-2, with D maybe TRBD1 (5 bases). CDR3 size: 13 residues. CDR1 and CDR2 (germline): SQVTM, ANQGSEA. Between the trimmed V and J ends, which lost 2 bases and 6 bases, there was a span of 10 bases. CDR3 in DNA: TGCAGCGTTGAATCAGGGTACCCCGGGGAGCTGTTTTTT. It yields the protein CSVESGYPGELFF.

As for this clone: In the same sample, other DNA sequences code for this CDR3. The chain joins TRBV15 to TRBJ1-1; D possibly corresponds to TRBD1 (5 bases). V was pared by 1 base and J by 4 bases, with 7 bases between. The germline V gene has CDR1 LNHNV and CDR2 YYDKDF (reference sequence). This CDR3 has 13 amino acids. CDR3 bases: TGTGCCACCAGCAGAGGGGGGACCACTGAAGCTTTCTTT. Protein: CATSRGGTTEAFF.

This clone was recorded once. This chain uses TRBV30 with TRBJ1-1, with D perhaps TRBD1 (5 bases). The CDR3 contains 16 residues. V lost 4 bases to trimming and J lost 1 base, with 19 bases between them. From germline, CDR1 is GTSNPN and CDR2 SVGIG (reference sequence). The CDR3, as DNA: TGTGCCTGGACCCTAAGGTCATTTGGGGCGAACACTGAAGCTTTCTTT. It encodes CAWTLRSFGANTEAFF.

The chain links TRBV11-3 to TRBJ1-2; D is unresolved. V shed 3 bases and J shed 4 bases, with 12 bases lying between them. From germline, CDR1 is SGHNT and CDR2 YENEEA. This CDR3 region has 14 residues. CDR3: CASSFEKRGYGYTF. The CDR3 DNA sequence: TGTGCCAGCAGCTTCGAGAAACGTGGCTATGGCTACACCTTC.

This clone came up a few times. The rearrangement uses TRBV5-1 and TRBJ2-6; D is undetermined. The CDR3 runs 15 residues. From germline, CDR1 is SGHRS and CDR2 YFSETQ. Trimming shortened V by 3 bases and J by 2 bases, and 9 bases separated the two germline ends. CDR3 protein: CASSSQGPGANVLTF. The CDR3 DNA sequence: TGCGCCAGCAGCTCTCAAGGGCCTGGGGCCAACGTCCTGACTTTC.

The J gene is TRBJ1-1, the V gene TRBV29-1, with 7 bases matching TRBD1. The germline CDR1 and CDR2 sequences are SQVTM and ANQGSEA. V gave up 7 bases and J gave up 7 bases; unmatched junction bases: 9. CDR3 length: 12 amino acids. The CDR3 nucleotides are TGCAGCGGAGGCGGACAGGCACTTGAAGCTTTCTTT. Translated: CSGGGQALEAFF. Full variable domain (missing parts from reference TRBV29-1 and TRBJ1-1): SAVISQKPSRDICQRGTSLTIQCQVDSQVTMMFWYRQQPGQSLTLIATANQGSEATYESGFVIDKFPISRPNLTFSTLTVSNMSPEDSSIYLCSGGGQALEAFFGQGTRLTVV.

This chain connects TRBV7-2 to TRBJ1-2; D is ambiguous. The CDR3 is 14 amino acids. Between the trimmed V and J ends, which lost 3 bases and 2 bases, there was a span of 10 bases. The germline V gene has CDR1 SGHTA and CDR2 FQGNSA. CDR3 nucleotides: TGTGCCAGCAGCTTGGCGGAAGTCAACTATGGCTACACCTTC. Translating gives CASSLAEVNYGYTF.

The genes are TRBV6-5 and TRBJ1-1; a possible D gene is TRBD1 (6 bases). The CDR3 is 13 residues long. Germline CDR1 is MNHEY and CDR2 is SVGAGI. Between the trimmed V and J ends, which lost 2 bases and 5 bases, there was a span of 9 bases. Written as DNA, the CDR3 is TGTGCCAGCAGTTACCGAAGGGGGACTGAAGCTTTCTTT. As protein: CASSYRRGTEAFF.

A single count supports this clone. The chain joins TRBV6-5 to TRBJ2-5; unclear D gene. The CDR3 runs to 11 residues. Trimming left V 3 bases short and J 6 bases short, with 5 bases between. Germline V gene sequence: CDR1 MNHEY, CDR2 SVGAGI. CDR3: CASSYLKTQYF. In DNA, the CDR3 is TGTGCCAGCAGTTATCTCAAGACCCAGTACTTC.

The chain has TRBV7-9 and TRBJ1-6, with D possibly TRBD1 on 5 matching bases. V lost 5 bases, J lost 9 bases, and 11 bases lay in between. The CDR3 loop spans 13 amino acids. The germline V gene encodes CDR1 SEHNR and CDR2 FQNEAQ (reference sequence). The CDR3: CASSQQDRSPLHF. The CDR3 nucleotides are TGTGCCAGCAGCCAACAGGATCGTTCACCCCTCCACTTT.

The chain has TRBV29-1 and TRBJ2-1; D is undetermined. V was trimmed by 3 bases and J by 8 bases, leaving 11 bases between them. Germline V CDR1 and CDR2: SQVTM, ANQGSEA. This CDR3 has 12 amino acids. The CDR3 coding sequence is TGCAGCGTTGAGAAGGGTTCGTATGAGCAGTTCTTC. Protein: CSVEKGSYEQFF.

This clone has only a few counts. The chain carries TRBV29-1 and TRBJ2-3, with no clear D. The CDR3 runs to 12 residues. Trimming shortened V by 4 bases and J by 5 bases, and 10 bases separated the two germline ends. Germline assignment: CDR1 SQVTM and CDR2 ANQGSEA. The CDR3 sequence is CSVVGPGDTQYF. The CDR3 DNA reads as TGCAGCGTTGTGGGCCCGGGAGATACGCAGTATTTT.

The chain is built from TRBV30 and TRBJ2-3; D tentatively reads TRBD1 or TRBD2 (6 bases each). The germline V gene has CDR1 GTSNPN and CDR2 SVGIG (reference sequence). This CDR3 is built from 14 residues. V lost 7 bases and J 6 bases, leaving 20 bases between the germline ends. DNA of the CDR3: TGTGCCTCTACAAGAAGGGGGGCGCGGGATACGCAGTATTTT. Encoded protein: CASTRRGARDTQYF.

This chain links TRBV7-2 with TRBJ2-1, with TRBD2 matching 9 bases. The J segment lost 0 bases and the V segment lost 6 bases, leaving 3 bases of the junction unmatched. Germline loops: CDR1 SGHTA, CDR2 FQGNSA. CDR3 length: 15 residues. The DNA for the CDR3 is TGTGCCAGCAGGCGCGGGGGGGGCTCCTACAATGAGCAGTTCTTC. Translated, it gives CASRRGGGSYNEQFF.

This chain uses TRBV7-9 with TRBJ1-2; the D gene is possibly TRBD1 (5 bases). V was pared by 1 base and J by 8 bases, with 14 bases between. Germline V gene lookup returns CDR1 SEHNR and CDR2 FQNEAQ (reference sequence). The length of the CDR3 is 14 residues. CDR3 nucleotide sequence: TGTGCCAGCAGCTTAGGCGAAGGGGTCAAGGGCTACACCTTC. As protein: CASSLGEGVKGYTF.

The chain is built from TRBV5-4 and TRBJ1-2; TRBD1 matches 8 bases. Germline V lookup: CDR1 SGHNT, CDR2 YYREEE (reference sequence). J gave up 4 bases and V 4 bases, and 9 bases lay outside the gene matches. The CDR3 is made up of 15 amino acids. CDR3 residues: CASSLRRTGSYGYTF. CDR3 in DNA: TGTGCCAGCAGCCTTAGGAGGACAGGGTCCTATGGCTACACCTTC.

On this clone: This sample includes further DNA sequences coding for the same CDR3. The chain has TRBV7-8 and TRBJ2-1; D call uncertain. The CDR3 has 13 residues. Germline V CDR1 and CDR2: SGHVS, FQNEAQ. The V and J ends lost 1 base and 4 bases respectively, with 5 bases between them. CDR3 nucleotides: TGTGCCAGCAGCTTAGTAAGGTACAATGAGCAGTTCTTC. This encodes CASSLVRYNEQFF.

For this clone: A junction boundary mismatches the germline segment, possibly from a read error. CDR3 bases: TGTGCCAGCAGGGAAGAAGGCGGATACGAGCAGTACTTC. Its protein is CASREEGGYEQYF. V usage is TRBV2 and J usage is TRBJ2-7, with no clear D. Germline CDR1 is SNHLY and CDR2 is FYNNEI. The CDR3 extends over 13 amino acids.

This chain connects TRBV10-3 to TRBJ2-3, with D maybe TRBD1 (5 bases). Germline CDR1 and CDR2: ENHRY and SYGVKD. This CDR3 has 14 amino acids. V lost 4 bases and J 5 bases, leaving 13 bases between the germline ends. CDR3 amino acids: CAISGSGMEDTQYF. In DNA form, the CDR3 reads TGTGCCATCAGTGGGTCAGGGATGGAAGATACGCAGTATTTT.

The rearrangement uses TRBV6-1 and TRBJ2-5; a possible D gene is TRBD2 (5 bases). The CDR3 extends over 13 amino acids. The germline V gene has CDR1 MNHNS and CDR2 SASEGT. Deletions cut 6 bases from V and 4 bases from J, with 12 bases between. The CDR3 sequence is CASSGGPIETQYF. DNA for the CDR3: TGTGCCAGCAGCGGCGGGCCGATAGAGACCCAGTACTTC.

This clone was observed once. The rearrangement uses TRBV30 and TRBJ1-5; 8 bases map to TRBD1. This CDR3 contains 13 residues. Germline V gene data show CDR1 as GTSNPN and CDR2 as SVGIG (reference sequence). V was pared by 2 bases and J by 6 bases, with 3 bases of the junction left unmatched. The CDR3 protein is CAWSLQGAQPQHF. For the CDR3, the DNA is TGTGCCTGGAGTCTCCAGGGGGCTCAGCCCCAGCATTTT.

This clone was picked up a small number of times. The V and J genes are TRBV29-1 and TRBJ1-5; D unclear. The CDR3 contains 13 residues. Germline-derived CDR1 and CDR2 are SQVTM and ANQGSEA. Trimming removed 4 bases from V and 0 bases from J, with 7 bases in between. The CDR3 DNA sequence: TGCAGCGTTGTTTGGGATAGCAATCAGCCCCAGCATTTT. Protein sequence: CSVVWDSNQPQHF.

This sequence joins TRBV7-9 and TRBJ1-2; no reliable D call. This CDR3 is 14 amino acids long. Trimming left V 2 bases short and J 8 bases short, with 15 bases between. In germline, CDR1 is SEHNR, CDR2 FQNEAQ (reference sequence). CDR3 coding DNA: TGTGCCAGCAGCTTAACTCCGGGGATGGAGGGCTACACCTTC. Translating gives CASSLTPGMEGYTF.

V and J are TRBV7-9 and TRBJ2-3, with 13 bases lining up with TRBD2. CDR3 size: 16 residues. CDR1 is SEHNR, CDR2 FQNEAQ, per germline (reference sequence). V was clipped by 6 bases and J by 1 base; unmatched bases: 4. The CDR3 sequence is CASSMGTSGGTDTQYF. Written as DNA, the CDR3 is TGTGCCAGCAGTATGGGGACTAGCGGGGGCACAGATACGCAGTATTTT. Full variable domain (rest looked up from reference TRBV7-9 and TRBJ2-3): DTGVSQNPRHKITKRGQNVTFRCDPISEHNRLYWYRQTLGQGPEFLTYFQNEAQLEKSRLLSDRFSAERPKGSFSTLEIQRTEQGDSAMYLCASSMGTSGGTDTQYFGPGTRLTVL.

The chain is built from TRBV29-1 and TRBJ1-4; D is possibly TRBD1 (6 bases). The CDR3 totals 13 residues. Trimming stripped 6 bases from V and 4 bases from J, with 12 bases between. Germline CDR1 and CDR2: SQVTM and ANQGSEA. This CDR3 is CSVWGQGNEKLFF. The DNA of the CDR3 is TGCAGCGTATGGGGGCAGGGTAATGAAAAACTGTTTTTT.